Included here is one T cell receptor beta chain sequence, with context. The data stem from a study of blood T cell repertoires in COVID-19. The CDR3 consists of 13 residues. Germline V lookup: CDR1 LNHDA, CDR2 SQIVND (reference sequence). V shed 6 bases and J 7 bases; nucleotides not matched to a gene: 6. In the authors' methods: Counts of nucleated cells, estimated from reference gene primer amplification, were obtained. Sequencing was performed with immunoSEQ multiplex PCR; in TCRdb, only in-frame clones are kept and a portion is missing. V, J and clone size are those of that table, while D and trimming were read from the DNA. The data hold around 250,000 clones, with around 88% observed a single time.

Sequenced material: PBMCs or T cells enriched from blood (not recorded which). The sequence was obtained from a woman aged 40-49 years with acute COVID-19. The rearrangement links TRBV19 to TRBJ2-1; 7 bases agree with TRBD1. DNA for the CDR3: TGTGCCAGTAGCACGATCAGGGGGAATGAGCAGTTCTTC. Residues: CASSTIRGNEQFF. The complete variable domain, with remaining parts taken from reference TRBV19 and TRBJ2-1, reads DGGITQSPKYLFRKEGQNVTLSCEQNLNHDAMYWYRQDPGQGLRLIYYSQIVNDFQKGDIAEGYSVSREKKESFPLTVTSAQKNPTAFYLCASSTIRGNEQFFGPGTRLTVL.